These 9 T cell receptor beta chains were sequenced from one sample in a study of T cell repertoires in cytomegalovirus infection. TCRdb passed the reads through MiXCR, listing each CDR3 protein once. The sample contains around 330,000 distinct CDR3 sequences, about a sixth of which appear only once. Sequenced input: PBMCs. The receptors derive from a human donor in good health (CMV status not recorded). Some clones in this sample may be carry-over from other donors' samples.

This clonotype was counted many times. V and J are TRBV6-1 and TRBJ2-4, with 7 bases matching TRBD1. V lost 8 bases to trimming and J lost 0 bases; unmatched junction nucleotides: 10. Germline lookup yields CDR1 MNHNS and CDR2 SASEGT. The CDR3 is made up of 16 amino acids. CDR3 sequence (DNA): TGTGCCAGCGATAGTGGGGACAGCCTAGCCAAAAACATTCAGTACTTC. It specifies CASDSGDSLAKNIQYF.

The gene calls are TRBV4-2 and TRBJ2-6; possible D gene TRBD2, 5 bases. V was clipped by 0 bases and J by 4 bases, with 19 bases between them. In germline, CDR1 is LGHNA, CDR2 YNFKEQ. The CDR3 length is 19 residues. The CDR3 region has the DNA TGTGCCAGCAGCCAAGACAGAGCGGCAGCTTTATCCGGGGCCAACGTCCTGACTTTC. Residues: CASSQDRAAALSGANVLTF.

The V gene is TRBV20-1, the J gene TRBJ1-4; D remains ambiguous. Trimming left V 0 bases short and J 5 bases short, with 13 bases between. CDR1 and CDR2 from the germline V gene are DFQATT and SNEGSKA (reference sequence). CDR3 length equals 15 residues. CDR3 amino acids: CSARDVAVPNEKLFF. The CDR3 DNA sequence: TGCAGTGCTAGAGATGTTGCAGTACCGAATGAAAAACTGTTTTTT.

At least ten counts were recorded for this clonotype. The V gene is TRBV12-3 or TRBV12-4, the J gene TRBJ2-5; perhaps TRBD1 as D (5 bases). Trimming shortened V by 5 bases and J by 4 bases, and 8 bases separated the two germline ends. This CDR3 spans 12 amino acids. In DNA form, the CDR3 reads TGTGCCAGCAGTCCGCAGGGAGAGACCCAGTACTTC. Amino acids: CASSPQGETQYF.

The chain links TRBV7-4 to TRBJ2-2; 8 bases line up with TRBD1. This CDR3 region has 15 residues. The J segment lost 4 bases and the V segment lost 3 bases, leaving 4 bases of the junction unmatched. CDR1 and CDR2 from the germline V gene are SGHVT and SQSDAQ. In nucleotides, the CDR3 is TGTGCCAGCAGCTTCCAGGGGGCGCCCACCGGGGAGCTGTTTTTT. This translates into CASSFQGAPTGELFF.

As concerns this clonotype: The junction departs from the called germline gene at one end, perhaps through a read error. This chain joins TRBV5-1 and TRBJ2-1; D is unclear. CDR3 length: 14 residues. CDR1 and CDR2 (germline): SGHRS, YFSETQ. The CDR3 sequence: CASSPLARPQSPVF. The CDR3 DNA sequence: TGCGCCAGCAGCCCCCTCGCGCGGCCGCAGTCACCAGTCTTC. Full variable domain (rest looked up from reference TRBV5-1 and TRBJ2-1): KAGVTQTPRYLIKTRGQQVTLSCSPISGHRSVSWYQQTPGQGLQFLFEYFSETQRNKGNFPGRFSGRQFSNSRSEMNVSTLELGDSALYLCASSPLARPQSPVFGPGTRLTVL.

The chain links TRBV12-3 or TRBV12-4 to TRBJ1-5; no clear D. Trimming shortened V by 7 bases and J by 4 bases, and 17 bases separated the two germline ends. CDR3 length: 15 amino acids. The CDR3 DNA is TGTGCCAGCAAGCCGGGCTACCGAGGGAATCAGCCCCAGCATTTT. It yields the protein CASKPGYRGNQPQHF.

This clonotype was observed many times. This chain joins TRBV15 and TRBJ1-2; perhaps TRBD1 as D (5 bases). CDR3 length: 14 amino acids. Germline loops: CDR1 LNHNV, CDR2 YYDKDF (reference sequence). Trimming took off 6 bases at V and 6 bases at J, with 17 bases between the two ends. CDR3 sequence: CATSATAEVDGYTF. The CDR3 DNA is TGTGCCACCAGTGCGACAGCGGAGGTGGATGGCTACACCTTC. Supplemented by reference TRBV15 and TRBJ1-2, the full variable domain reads DAMVIQNPRYQVTQFGKPVTLSCSQTLNHNVMYWYQQKSSQAPKLLFHYYDKDFNNEADTPDNFQSRRPNTSFCFLDIRSPGLGDTAMYLCATSATAEVDGYTFGSGTRLTVV.

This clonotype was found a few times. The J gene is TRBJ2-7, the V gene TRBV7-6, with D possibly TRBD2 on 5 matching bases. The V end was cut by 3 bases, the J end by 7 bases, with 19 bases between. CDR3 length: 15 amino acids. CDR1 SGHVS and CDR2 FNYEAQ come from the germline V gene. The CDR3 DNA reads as TGTGCCAGCAGCTTGGCGGGTTTCAGCCTTACGGAGCAGTACTTC. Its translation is CASSLAGFSLTEQYF.